This TCR beta chain was identified during a study of human T cells and chemical hapten exposure. Study context: How much TCR each sample yielded varied, mostly because pooled library volumes differed slightly.

The germline V and J ends were trimmed by 6 bases and 0 bases, with 12 bases remaining between them. The CDR3 sequence is 16 residues long. Germline values: CDR1 MNHEY, CDR2 SVGAGI. This clonotype was seen many times. The sample's time point: patch test 2, 6 weeks after DPC sensitization. The treatment: therapeutic diphenylcyclopropenone sensitization with weekly scalp DPC. Using its own MiXCR run on the RACE reads, TCRdb lists one record per CDR3 protein. The table shows under 450,000 distinct CDR3 sequences, with over 6% occurring only once. Specimen: whole blood, collected in connection with sensitization to the hapten diphenylcyclopropenone (DPC). This TCR came from a woman under 30 with alopecia areata. Some clones in this sample may be carry-over from other donors' samples. This chain connects TRBV6-5 to TRBJ1-6; D call uncertain. DNA for the CDR3: TGTGCCAGCAGGGGAGGACGGAGCTCCTATAATTCACCCCTCCACTTT. This sequence encodes CASRGGRSSYNSPLHF.